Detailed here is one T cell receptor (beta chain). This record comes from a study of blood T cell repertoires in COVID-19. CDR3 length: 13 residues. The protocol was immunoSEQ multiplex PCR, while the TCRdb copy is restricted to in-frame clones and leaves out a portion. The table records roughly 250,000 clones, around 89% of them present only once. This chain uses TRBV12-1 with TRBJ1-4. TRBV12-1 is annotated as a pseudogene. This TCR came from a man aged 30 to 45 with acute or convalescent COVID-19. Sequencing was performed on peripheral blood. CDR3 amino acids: CASSFEGDEKLFF. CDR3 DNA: TGTGCCAGCAGCTTTGAAGGAGATGAAAAACTGTTTTTT.